Shown below are 2 T cell receptor beta chains from a single sample sequenced in a study of long-term antiretroviral therapy in people with HIV. Sequencing used immunoSEQ v3.0 at survey level. Clones were sequenced by immunoSEQ multiplex PCR, and TCRdb holds only the in-frame ones, with some missing. The table includes over 30,000 clones, 70% to 80% detected once. This material consisted of unsorted PBMCs, taken 1.9 years after starting antiretroviral therapy. These receptors all stem from a young man with HIV.

This clone came up once. The chain links TRBV5-1 to TRBJ2-5; D is unresolved. Per the germline V gene, CDR1 is SGHRS and CDR2 is YFSETQ. The CDR3 has 15 residues. Trimming removed 5 bases from V and 2 bases from J, with 16 bases in between. The CDR3 DNA reads TGCGCCAGCAGTCCTCAGAATTTCCCTCAAGAGACCCAGTACTTC. It is translated as CASSPQNFPQETQYF.

V usage is TRBV7-9 and J usage is TRBJ1-5; no definite D call. The CDR3 is 14 amino acids. Germline CDR1 and CDR2: SEHNR and FQNEAQ (reference sequence). Trimming pared 5 bases from V and 1 base from J, leaving 9 bases between. CDR3: CASSQDTSNQPQHF. The CDR3 bases are TGTGCCAGCAGCCAAGACACAAGCAATCAGCCCCAGCATTTT. Variable domain in full (rest from reference TRBV7-9 and TRBJ1-5): DTGVSQNPRHKITKRGQNVTFRCDPISEHNRLYWYRQTLGQGPEFLTYFQNEAQLEKSRLLSDRFSAERPKGSFSTLEIQRTEQGDSAMYLCASSQDTSNQPQHFGDGTRLSIL.